Here is one TCR beta chain with its context. This specimen comes from a study of blood T cell repertoires in COVID-19. In the study overall: Both acute and convalescent COVID-19 samples were obtained from the United States, Italy and Spain. Sources were T cells, B-cell-depleted T cells, or PBMCs; the material itself was cDNA or gDNA.

V lost 9 bases to trimming and J lost 0 bases, with 13 bases between them. Germline CDR1 and CDR2: MNHEY and SMNVEV (reference sequence). The CDR3 has 14 amino acids. Seattle patients were enrolled during active infection and followed longitudinally. Original data processing: Cell counts per sample came from amplifying reference gene primers. Clones were read by immunoSEQ multiplex PCR, and TCRdb kept only the in-frame ones, dropping some. The V and J calls and clone size were taken over from that table, and D and trimming were inferred from the DNA. The data hold some 180,000 clones, with 70% to 90% observed a single time.

The TCR comes from an elderly woman with COVID-19, enrolled during active disease. Material for sequencing was peripheral blood. The chain has TRBV27 and TRBJ2-3; D perhaps matches TRBD2 (6 bases). As DNA, the CDR3 is TGTGCCAGTAGCCGGGAGTTTAGCACAGATACGCAGTATTTT. Translation: CASSREFSTDTQYF.